The T cell receptor beta chain described here comes from a study of PD-1 blockade in classical Hodgkin lymphoma (dated by TCRdb to between 2020 and 2021). Some background on the complete study: Nivolumab dosing was 3 mg/kg intravenously every 2 weeks, continuing until either disease progression or unacceptable toxicity. The study used TCR beta sequencing and CyTOF to define a peripheral blood immune signature of response to PD-1 blockade in classical Hodgkin lymphoma.

Notes on this clone: The specificity of this receptor is unknown. There are no base qualities to consult, and no much larger clone falls within one base.

The full study reports these points: A significant rise by C4D1 was seen in CD4+ but not CD8+ TCR diversity (p=0.0027 vs p=0.16), with the rise being most apparent in complete responders (p=0.02). Baseline diversity similar to that of newly diagnosed patients was observed in trial patients achieving complete response, whereas significantly lower diversity was observed in partial responders and progressors. The study was limited to a single clinical trial cohort, and causes of repertoire differences, possibly disease activity or prior therapy, remained undefined. Newly diagnosed patients were reported to have lower baseline TCR diversity than healthy donors, and relapsed/refractory patients were reported to have lower baseline TCR diversity still. Patients starting nivolumab less than 1 year after ASCT had lower diversity and were excluded from later analyses to avoid confounding by immune reconstitution.

The Qiagen DNeasy kit was used to extract genomic DNA both from unsorted PBMCs and from the negatively selected CD4+ and CD8+ fractions. Amplification of TCR beta CDR3 regions was done by immunoSEQ multiplex PCR with primers that anneal to V and J segments. A synthetic immune receptor repertoire was used to minimize amplification bias, and remaining bias was computationally removed after sequencing. The paper's data handling went like this. Repertoire diversity was quantified as the Shannon entropy index using custom Python scripts. Unsorted, CD4+ and CD8+ repertoires were analyzed separately, except in combined analyses where CD4+ and CD8+ sequences were merged in silico. Clonal expansion was defined as at least a 2-fold frequency increase after treatment relative to C1D1, with a pseudocount of 0.5 for undetected baseline clones. Clones with 0 or 1 copy at C1D1 were defined as singleton clones, while clones with 2 or more copies were defined as non-singleton clones. Clones expanded in unsorted samples were annotated as CD4+, CD8+ or unknown by matching protein sequences in sorted samples from the same patient. Wilcoxon tests on paired samples were used to test changes in diversity from C1D1 to C4D1. TCRdb re-hosts the immuneACCESS table, in-frame sequences only. Its copies lack some clones; in the studies checked, an unresolved V gene accounts for under half of them, and the cause for the rest is not known. V, J and clone size derive from that table, while D and trimming were established from the DNA sequence. The sample profile shows 25,000 to 35,000 clones; around 78% of them were found once. The ten largest clones take up about a fifth of the sample.

The time point label here, explained by the study, means: cycle 2 day 1 (C2D1) of nivolumab. All trial patients had relapsed after autologous stem cell transplantation, with cohorts A, B and C differing in prior brentuximab vedotin exposure. The trial cohort included 45 to 65 patients with relapsed/refractory classical Hodgkin lymphoma, and each patient had a best overall response of complete response, partial response or progressive disease. In the multi-cohort phase II CheckMate 205 trial, trial patients received single-agent nivolumab. An independent review committee assessed best overall response using the 2007 International Working Group response criteria. Trial PBMCs were collected immediately before nivolumab initiation (C1D1) and during therapy at cycle 2 day 1 and cycle 4 day 1. Peripheral blood was collected in 8 mL Vacutainer Cell Preparation Tubes, from which PBMCs were isolated by centrifugation and then cryopreserved.

The germline V gene encodes CDR1 MDHEN and CDR2 SYDVKM. Trimming at the junction amounts to 2 bases on V and 5 bases on J, and the germline ends lie 12 bases apart. The CDR3 sequence holds 15 residues, the cysteine and phenylalanine included. The sequence is cut down to CDR3 DNA, 45 bases in frame from base 1. This receptor was taken from a human donor with classical Hodgkin lymphoma. This sequence uses TRBV28 and TRBJ1-4; 6 matching bases give a weak D call of TRBD1. Material: peripheral blood mononuclear cells (PBMCs), obtained before the second cycle of nivolumab. The DNA sequence is as follows: TGTGCCAGCAGTTTAGCAGGGGAGGGAAATGAAAAACTGTTTTTT. Translated, this is CASSLAGEGNEKLFF.